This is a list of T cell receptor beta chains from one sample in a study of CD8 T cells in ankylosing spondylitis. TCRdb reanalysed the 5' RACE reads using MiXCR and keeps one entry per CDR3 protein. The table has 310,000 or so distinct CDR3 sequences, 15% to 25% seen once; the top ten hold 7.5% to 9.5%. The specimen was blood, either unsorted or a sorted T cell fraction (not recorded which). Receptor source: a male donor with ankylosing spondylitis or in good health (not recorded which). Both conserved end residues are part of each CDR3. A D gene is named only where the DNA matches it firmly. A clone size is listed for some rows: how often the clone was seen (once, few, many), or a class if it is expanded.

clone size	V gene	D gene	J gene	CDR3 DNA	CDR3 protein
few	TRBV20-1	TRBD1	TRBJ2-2	TGCAGTGCTACTAAAGGGACAGGGTACACCGGGGAGCTGTTTTTT	CSATKGTGYTGELFF
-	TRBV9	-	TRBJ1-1	TGTGCCAGCAGCGACACAGGTAACAATGAAGCTTTCTTT	CASSDTGNNEAFF
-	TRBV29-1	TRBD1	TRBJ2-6	TGCAGCGTTGAATATTCAGGGGGCGATGGGGCCAACGTCCTGACTTTC	CSVEYSGGDGANVLTF
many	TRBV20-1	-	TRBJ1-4	TGCAGTGCTCTTCTATCGTATCTCGGGGGAGAAAAACTGTTTTTT	CSALLSYLGGEKLFF
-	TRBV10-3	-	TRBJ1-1	TGTGCCATCACTGCTCTGGGGGGCAACACTGAAGCTTTCTTT	CAITALGGNTEAFF
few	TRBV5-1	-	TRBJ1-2	TGCGCCAGCAGCCCCCTCGGACAGAGCGAAGCGGTTGCCTTC	CASSPLGQSEAVAF
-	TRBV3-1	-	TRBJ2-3	TGTGTCAGCAGCCAAGATCCGGCTAGACCAGATACGCAGTATTTT	CVSSQDPARPDTQYF
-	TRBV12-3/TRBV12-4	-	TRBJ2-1	TGTGCCAGCAGTTTAACCACTAACAATGAGCAGTTCTTC	CASSLTTNNEQFF
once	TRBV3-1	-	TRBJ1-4	TGTGCCAGCAGCGGGGGGCCAACTAATGAAAAACTGTTTTTT	CASSGGPTNEKLFF
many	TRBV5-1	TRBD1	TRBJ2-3	TGCGCCAGCAGCCTGGGACAGGGGAGCACAGATACGCAGTATTTT	CASSLGQGSTDTQYF
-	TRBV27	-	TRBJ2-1	TGTGCCAGCAGTTTATCCCCCAGGGGCAATGAGCAGTTCTTC	CASSLSPRGNEQFF
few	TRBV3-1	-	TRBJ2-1	TGTGCCAGCAGTCCCACCGGGTACAATGAGCAGTTCTTC	CASSPTGYNEQFF
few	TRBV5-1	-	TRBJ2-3	TGCGCCAGCAGCGTAAAACCGGGGCACACAGATACGCAGTATTTT	CASSVKPGHTDTQYF
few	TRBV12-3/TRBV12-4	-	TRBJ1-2	TGTGCCAGCAGTCCCAGACAGGCTAACTATGGCTACACCTTC	CASSPRQANYGYTF
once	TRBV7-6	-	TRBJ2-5	TGTGCCAGCAGCCCGCCCCTAGGGTCCCAGTACTTC	CASSPPLGSQYF
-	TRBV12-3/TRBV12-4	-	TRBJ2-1	TGTGCCAGCAGTTTGGGTATTCGAGATGAGCAGTTCTTC	CASSLGIRDEQFF
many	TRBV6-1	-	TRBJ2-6	TGTGCCAGCAGCTCCACAGGAGCTGGGGCCAACGTCCTGACTTTC	CASSSTGAGANVLTF
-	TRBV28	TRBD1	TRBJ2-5	TGTGCCAGCAGTAGGCAGGGGGCGCCGGGGACCCAGTACTTC	CASSRQGAPGTQYF
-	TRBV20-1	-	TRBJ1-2	TGCAGTGCCAAAATATCAGGTCCTTTCTACACCTTC	CSAKISGPFYTF
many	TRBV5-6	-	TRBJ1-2	TGTGCCAGCAGCTTGGGAGTCTATGGCTACACCTTC	CASSLGVYGYTF
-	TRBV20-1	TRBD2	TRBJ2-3	TGCAGTGCTGCGACTAGCGGGGGGTTAACAGATACGCAGTATTTT	CSAATSGGLTDTQYF
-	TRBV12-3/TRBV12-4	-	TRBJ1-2	TGTGCCAGCACACCTCGGACACCCAACTATGGCTACACCTTC	CASTPRTPNYGYTF
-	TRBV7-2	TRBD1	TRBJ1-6	TGTGCCAGCAGCACAGAGGACAGGGGCAATTCACCCCTCCACTTT	CASSTEDRGNSPLHF
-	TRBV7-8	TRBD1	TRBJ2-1	TGTGCCAGCAGGTCTTCCCGCGGACAGGGACGCAATGAGCAGTTCTTC	CASRSSRGQGRNEQFF
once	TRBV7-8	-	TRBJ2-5	TGTGCCAGCACTTTCGCCGGGACCCAAGAGACCCAGTACTTC	CASTFAGTQETQYF
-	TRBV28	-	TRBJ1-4	TGTGCCAGCAGTTTACGCGGTAATGAAAAACTGTTTTTT	CASSLRGNEKLFF
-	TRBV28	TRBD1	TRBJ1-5	TGTGCCAGCAGTACAGGGGCCGGGAGCAATCAGCCCCAGCATTTT	CASSTGAGSNQPQHF
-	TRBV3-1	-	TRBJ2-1	TGTGCCAGCAGCCAAGACAGGGGTAATGAGCAGTTCTTC	CASSQDRGNEQFF
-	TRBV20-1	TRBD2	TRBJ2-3	TGCAGTGCTAGTTGGGGGGGAAGCACAGATACGCAGTATTTT	CSASWGGSTDTQYF
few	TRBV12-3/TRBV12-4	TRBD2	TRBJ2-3	TGTGCCAGCAGTTTGTTCGGGGGGGCCCGCACAGATACGCAGTATTTT	CASSLFGGARTDTQYF
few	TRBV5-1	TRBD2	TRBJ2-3	TGCGCCAGCAGCTTGCTTGCGGGAGAGCTATTGCAGTATTTT	CASSLLAGELLQYF
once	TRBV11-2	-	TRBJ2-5	TGTGCCAGCAGCACTATCCGGGCCGCCCCTTTTGCAGAGACCCAGTACTTC	CASSTIRAAPFAETQYF
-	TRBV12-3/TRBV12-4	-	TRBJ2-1	TGTACCAGCAGTCCCGCACAGGTCTTTTCCTACAATGAGCAGTTCTTC	CTSSPAQVFSYNEQFF
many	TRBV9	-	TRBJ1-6	TGTGCCAGCAGCGGCGGACAGCTCACTGCACCCCTCCACTTT	CASSGGQLTAPLHF
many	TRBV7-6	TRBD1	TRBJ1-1	TGTGCCAGCAGCGTAGGACAGGGGGCGAACACTGAAGCTTTCTTT	CASSVGQGANTEAFF
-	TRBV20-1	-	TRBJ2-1	TGCAGTGCTAGAGCTCTAGCGACATCCTACAATGAGCAGTTCTTC	CSARALATSYNEQFF
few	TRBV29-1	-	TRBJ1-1	TGCAGCGTTGAAGAGGGACCCAGGACACGGTATGAAGCTTTCTTT	CSVEEGPRTRYEAFF
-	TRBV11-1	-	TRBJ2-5	TGTGCCAGCAGCACGGGACGTCGAGAGACCCAGTACTTC	CASSTGRRETQYF
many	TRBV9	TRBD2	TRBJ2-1	TGTGCCAGCAGCCCCGCACCGGGACTAGCACTCTTTGAGCAGTTCTTC	CASSPAPGLALFEQFF
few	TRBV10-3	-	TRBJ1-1	TGTGCCATCAGTGTGGGAGGGAGGGTCACTGAAGCTTTCTTT	CAISVGGRVTEAFF
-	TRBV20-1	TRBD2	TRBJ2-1	TGCAGTGCTAGACTCCGGGAGGGCCAGAGTGAGCAGTTCTTC	CSARLREGQSEQFF
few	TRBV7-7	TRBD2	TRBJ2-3	TGTGCTAGCAGCTTAGCACTAGCGGGGGGGCCAGATACGCAGTATTTT	CASSLALAGGPDTQYF